This TCR beta chain emerged from a study of tissue T cells after allogeneic stem cell transplantation. Study results and caveats: Anatomically similar tissues had similar TCR repertoires within each patient. Sampling depth was limited, and the cohort was small and clinically varied.

Sample time point: mouse harvest day 7 after allogeneic transplant. Tail vein injection delivered 10^7 T-cell-depleted bone marrow cells and 10^6 splenic CD5+ T cells. CDR3 sequences, V/J genes, frequencies and template counts came from survey-depth TCRbeta sequencing. The repertoire was sequenced with immunoSEQ multiplex PCR; TCRdb's copy has only in-frame clones and lacks some. The sample shows 900 to 1,300 clones, around 58% of them seen only once. V gave up 7 bases and J gave up 6 bases, with 13 bases separating them. Per germline, CDR1 MNHDT and CDR2 YYDKIL. This CDR3 spans 12 amino acids. This clone rates as hyperexpanded (1% or more). Its target is unknown. Genes and germline come from the mouse. The CDR3 end is not reached by the read, which stops 1 residue before it; the germline J gene fills it in.

The sequencing input was liver tissue. The chain uses TRBV17 and TRBJ2-7; D may be TRBD1 (6 bases). The sequence derives from a female BALB/c mouse given C57BL/6 T cells with graft-versus-host disease after an allogeneic hematopoietic cell transplant. The covered CDR3 bases are TGTGCTAGCACCGTACAGGGAGGTGAACAGTAC. It codes for CASTVQGGEQY. The CDR3 in full is CASTVQGGEQYF.